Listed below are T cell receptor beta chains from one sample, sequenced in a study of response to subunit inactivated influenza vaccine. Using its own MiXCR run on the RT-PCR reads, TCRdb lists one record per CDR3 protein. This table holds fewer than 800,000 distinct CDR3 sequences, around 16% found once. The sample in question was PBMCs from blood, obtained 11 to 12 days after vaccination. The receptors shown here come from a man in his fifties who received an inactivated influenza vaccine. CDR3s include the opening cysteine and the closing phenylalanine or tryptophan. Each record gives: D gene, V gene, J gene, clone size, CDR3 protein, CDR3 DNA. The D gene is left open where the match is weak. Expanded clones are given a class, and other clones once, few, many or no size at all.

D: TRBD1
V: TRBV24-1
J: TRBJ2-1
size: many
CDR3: CATSEPSGGRGREQFF
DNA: TGTGCCACCAGTGAACCTTCAGGGGGCCGGGGTCGTGAGCAGTTCTTC

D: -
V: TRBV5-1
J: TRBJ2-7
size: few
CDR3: CASSGGRGQNYEQYF
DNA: TGCGCCAGCAGCGGGGGTAGGGGACAAAACTACGAGCAGTACTTC

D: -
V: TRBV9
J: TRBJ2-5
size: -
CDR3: CASSVTARETQYF
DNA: TGTGCCAGCAGCGTAACGGCGCGGGAGACCCAGTACTTC

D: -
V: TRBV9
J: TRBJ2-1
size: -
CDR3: CASSPRPTASNEQFF
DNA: TGTGCCAGCAGCCCTCGCCCGACAGCTTCCAATGAGCAGTTCTTC

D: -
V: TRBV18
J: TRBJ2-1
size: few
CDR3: CASSLTGTHYNEQFF
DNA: TGTGCCAGCTCACTCACCGGGACCCACTACAATGAGCAGTTCTTC

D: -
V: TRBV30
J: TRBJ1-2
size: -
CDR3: CAWSVSVGEGYTF
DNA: TGTGCCTGGAGTGTATCAGTCGGAGAAGGCTACACCTTC

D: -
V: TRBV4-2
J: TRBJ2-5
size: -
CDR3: CASSQPGQPQETQYF
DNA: TGTGCCAGCAGCCAACCCGGACAGCCACAAGAGACCCAGTACTTC

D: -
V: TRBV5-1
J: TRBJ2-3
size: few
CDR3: CASSLAPTDTDTQYF
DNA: TGCGCCAGCAGCTTGGCCCCCACAGACACAGATACGCAGTATTTT

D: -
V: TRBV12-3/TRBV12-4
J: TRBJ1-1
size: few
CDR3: CASSLAWGLEAFF
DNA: TGTGCCAGCAGTTTAGCGTGGGGACTTGAAGCTTTCTTT

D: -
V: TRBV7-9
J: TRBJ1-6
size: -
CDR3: CASASEWGRAPLHF
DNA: TGTGCCAGCGCAAGCGAGTGGGGTAGGGCACCCCTCCACTTT

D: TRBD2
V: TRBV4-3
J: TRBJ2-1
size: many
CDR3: CASSQEFLGGRAYNEQFF
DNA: TGCGCCAGCAGCCAAGAATTCTTAGGCGGGAGGGCCTACAATGAGCAGTTCTTC

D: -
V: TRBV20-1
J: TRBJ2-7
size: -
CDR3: CSARSLASSYEQYF
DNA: TGCAGTGCTAGAAGCCTTGCCAGCTCCTACGAGCAGTACTTC

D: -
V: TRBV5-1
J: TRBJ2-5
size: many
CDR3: CASSLGAGETQYF
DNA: TGCGCCAGCAGCTTGGGGGCTGGGGAGACCCAGTACTTC

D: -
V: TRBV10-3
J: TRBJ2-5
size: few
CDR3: CAISDGLKGEETQYF
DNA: TGTGCCATCAGTGATGGGCTAAAGGGCGAAGAGACCCAGTACTTC

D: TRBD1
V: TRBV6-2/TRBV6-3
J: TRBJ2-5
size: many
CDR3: CASSYSKTDRFHF
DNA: TGTGCCAGCAGTTACTCGAAAACGGACAGGTTCCACTTC

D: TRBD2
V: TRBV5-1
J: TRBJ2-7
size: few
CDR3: CASSLVLAASYEQYF
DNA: TGCGCCAGCAGCTTGGTCCTAGCGGCATCCTACGAGCAGTACTTC

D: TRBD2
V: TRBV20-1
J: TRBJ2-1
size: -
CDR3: CSAKGEREYYNEQFF
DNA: TGCAGTGCCAAAGGGGAGCGGGAGTACTACAATGAGCAGTTCTTC

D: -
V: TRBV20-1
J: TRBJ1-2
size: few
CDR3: CSARQVLINYGYTF
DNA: TGCAGTGCGCGACAGGTTCTAATTAACTATGGCTACACCTTC

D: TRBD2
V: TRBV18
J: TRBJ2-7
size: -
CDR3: CASSPTRGTSGSSYEQYF
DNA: TGTGCCAGCTCACCTACTAGGGGGACTAGCGGGAGTTCCTACGAGCAGTACTTC

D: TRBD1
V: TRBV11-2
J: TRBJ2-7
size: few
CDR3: CASSRRGSGTGGIDEQYF
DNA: TGTGCCAGCAGCCGCCGGGGATCCGGGACAGGGGGTATCGACGAGCAGTACTTC

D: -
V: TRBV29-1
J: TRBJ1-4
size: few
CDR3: CSGRETTNEKLFF
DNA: TGCAGCGGTCGGGAAACAACTAATGAAAAACTGTTTTTT

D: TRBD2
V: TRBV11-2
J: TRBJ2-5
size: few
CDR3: CASSQGTSGGGLGTQYF
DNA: TGTGCCAGCAGCCAAGGGACTAGCGGAGGAGGGTTGGGGACCCAGTACTTC

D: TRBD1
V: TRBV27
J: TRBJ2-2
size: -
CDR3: CAIRTGGTNTGELFF
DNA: TGTGCCATTAGGACAGGAGGTACGAACACCGGGGAGCTGTTTTTT

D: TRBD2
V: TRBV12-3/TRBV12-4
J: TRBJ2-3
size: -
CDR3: CASSSTGTSGGATDTQYF
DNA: TGTGCCAGCAGTTCCACCGGGACTAGCGGGGGGGCCACAGATACGCAGTATTTT

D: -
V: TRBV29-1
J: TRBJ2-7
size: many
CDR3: CSGSDTGNEQYF
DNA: TGCAGCGGATCCGATACAGGGAACGAGCAGTACTTC

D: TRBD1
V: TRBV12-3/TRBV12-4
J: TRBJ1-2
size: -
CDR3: CASRTGDYSYTF
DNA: TGTGCCAGCAGGACAGGGGACTATAGCTACACCTTC